This is a list of T cell receptor beta chains from one sample in a study of T-cell memory formation after mild COVID-19. TCRdb re-called the 5' RACE reads through MiXCR, storing one row per CDR3 protein. The repertoire includes about 620,000 distinct CDR3 sequences, more than 15% of them detected once, and about 11% sits in the top ten. The sequenced sample was PBMCs or a T cell subset sorted from them (not recorded which). Receptors originate from an adult woman who had mild COVID-19 (a few samples of this study predate the infection). Cell type and time point are not known. Each CDR3 is given with its conserved first and last residue. Each record gives: CDR3 length, J gene, V gene, CDR3 protein.

length: 16
J: TRBJ2-3
V: TRBV11-2
CDR3: CASSSLAGVSTDTQYF

length: 14
J: TRBJ2-2
V: TRBV25-1
CDR3: CASSEQGNTGELFF

length: 16
J: TRBJ1-2
V: TRBV5-5
CDR3: CASSLVGQQQTDGYTF

length: 13
J: TRBJ2-1
V: TRBV19
CDR3: CASIGLAGEEQFF

length: 14
J: TRBJ1-2
V: TRBV7-9
CDR3: CASSLVPGHYGYTF

length: 15
J: TRBJ2-4
V: TRBV18
CDR3: CASSPAGAAKNIQYF

length: 13
J: TRBJ1-2
V: TRBV29-1
CDR3: CSVEGGQSYGYTF

length: 15
J: TRBJ2-3
V: TRBV3-1
CDR3: CASSMRAGGSDTQYF

length: 12
J: TRBJ1-5
V: TRBV10-3
CDR3: CAISSVGETQHF

length: 14
J: TRBJ2-7
V: TRBV5-5
CDR3: CASSGSGRAYEQYF

length: 16
J: TRBJ1-2
V: TRBV5-1
CDR3: CASSPPPGTGAYGYTF

length: 15
J: TRBJ2-2
V: TRBV6-4
CDR3: CASRPTTSGTGELFF

length: 15
J: TRBJ1-1
V: TRBV12-3/TRBV12-4
CDR3: CASSPVTGMNTEAFF

length: 14
J: TRBJ1-2
V: TRBV6-5
CDR3: CASSPADRGYGYTF

length: 15
J: TRBJ1-2
V: TRBV6-2/TRBV6-3
CDR3: CASTILQGGRDGYTF

length: 13
J: TRBJ1-5
V: TRBV19
CDR3: CASSPRDNQPQHF

length: 14
J: TRBJ1-2
V: TRBV21-1
CDR3: CASSKRRENYGYTF

length: 13
J: TRBJ2-7
V: TRBV27
CDR3: CASSFRVTYEQYF

length: 14
J: TRBJ1-1
V: TRBV18
CDR3: CASSPIPGNTEAFF

length: 16
J: TRBJ2-3
V: TRBV4-2
CDR3: CASSQDRAGTGDTQYF

length: 17
J: TRBJ1-5
V: TRBV7-9
CDR3: CASSLYLTGKESQPQHF

length: 12
J: TRBJ1-1
V: TRBV12-3/TRBV12-4
CDR3: CASSKSNTEAFF

length: 15
J: TRBJ2-1
V: TRBV21-1
CDR3: CASSNNRGRSNLQFF

length: 13
J: TRBJ1-1
V: TRBV12-3/TRBV12-4
CDR3: CASSLAGGPIPFF

length: 18
J: TRBJ2-3
V: TRBV20-1
CDR3: CSARDYRLHGGSADTQYF

length: 14
J: TRBJ2-7
V: TRBV20-1
CDR3: CSAVDRDRLYEQYF

length: 16
J: TRBJ2-1
V: TRBV24-1
CDR3: CATSDSRQGRTNEQFF

length: 15
J: TRBJ2-3
V: TRBV7-2
CDR3: CASSFPGLPTDTQYF

length: 16
J: TRBJ2-1
V: TRBV20-1
CDR3: CSARVGGKSSYNEQFF

length: 17
J: TRBJ2-5
V: TRBV11-3
CDR3: CASSLDQTLTAQETQYF

length: 16
J: TRBJ2-3
V: TRBV6-4
CDR3: CASSDSAGGSDGTQYF

length: 13
J: TRBJ2-1
V: TRBV6-4
CDR3: CASSDSGNNEQFF

length: 14
J: TRBJ2-1
V: TRBV5-6
CDR3: CASSLGNLGNEQFF

length: 14
J: TRBJ2-4
V: TRBV9
CDR3: CASSGRDRGDIQYF

length: 15
J: TRBJ2-1
V: TRBV5-1
CDR3: CASSLEGFSYNEQFF

length: 14
J: TRBJ2-1
V: TRBV18
CDR3: CASSPGTENNEQFF

length: 16
J: TRBJ2-4
V: TRBV15
CDR3: CATSRAIVGEKNIQYF

length: 14
J: TRBJ1-5
V: TRBV18
CDR3: CASSPVGGNQPQHF

length: 13
J: TRBJ1-2
V: TRBV27
CDR3: CASSPDRRYGYTF

length: 19
J: TRBJ2-3
V: TRBV29-1
CDR3: CSVTKNRDREFTGTDTQYF

length: 14
J: TRBJ2-3
V: TRBV12-3/TRBV12-4
CDR3: CASRRQGSTDTQYF

length: 22
J: TRBJ2-5
V: TRBV19
CDR3: CATPDVPVCASGRGRDQETQYF

length: 17
J: TRBJ2-6
V: TRBV5-4
CDR3: CASSPGQGAPGANVLTF

length: 17
J: TRBJ2-5
V: TRBV5-1
CDR3: CASRIGLRDRGAETQYF

length: 13
J: TRBJ2-7
V: TRBV19
CDR3: CASSMERSYEQYF

length: 14
J: TRBJ2-1
V: TRBV29-1
CDR3: CSVEAGGRNNEQFF

length: 15
J: TRBJ2-7
V: TRBV11-2
CDR3: CASGGTGSFAGEQYF

length: 18
J: TRBJ2-1
V: TRBV27
CDR3: CASRLGLAGGLGKDEQFF

length: 16
J: TRBJ2-7
V: TRBV6-5
CDR3: CASSYGRTGTDYEQYF

length: 10
J: TRBJ2-1
V: TRBV7-9
CDR3: CASSWNEQFF

length: 13
J: TRBJ1-4
V: TRBV18
CDR3: CASHRSTNEKLFF